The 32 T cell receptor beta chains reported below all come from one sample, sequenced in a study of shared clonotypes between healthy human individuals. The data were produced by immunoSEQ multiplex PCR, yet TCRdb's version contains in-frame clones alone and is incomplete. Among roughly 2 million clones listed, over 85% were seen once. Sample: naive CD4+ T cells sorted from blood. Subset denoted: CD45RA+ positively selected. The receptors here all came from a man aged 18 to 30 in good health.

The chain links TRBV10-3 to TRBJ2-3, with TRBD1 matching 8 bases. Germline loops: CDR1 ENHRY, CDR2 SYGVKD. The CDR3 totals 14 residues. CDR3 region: CATTSRGQTDTQYF. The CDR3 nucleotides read TGTGCTACGACATCCAGGGGGCAGACAGATACGCAGTATTTT.

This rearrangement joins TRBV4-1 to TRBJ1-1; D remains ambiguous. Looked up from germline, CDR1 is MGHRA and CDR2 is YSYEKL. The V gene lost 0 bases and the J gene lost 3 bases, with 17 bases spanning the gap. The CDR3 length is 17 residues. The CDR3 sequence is CASSQDNETGRDTEAFF. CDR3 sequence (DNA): TGCGCCAGCAGCCAAGACAACGAGACCGGAAGGGACACTGAAGCTTTCTTT.

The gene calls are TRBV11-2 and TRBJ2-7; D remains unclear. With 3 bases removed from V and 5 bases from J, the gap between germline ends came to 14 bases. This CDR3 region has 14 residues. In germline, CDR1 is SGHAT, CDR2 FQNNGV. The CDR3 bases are TGTGCCAGCAGCTTCGCAGGTATGAGCCACGAGCAGTACTTC. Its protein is CASSFAGMSHEQYF.

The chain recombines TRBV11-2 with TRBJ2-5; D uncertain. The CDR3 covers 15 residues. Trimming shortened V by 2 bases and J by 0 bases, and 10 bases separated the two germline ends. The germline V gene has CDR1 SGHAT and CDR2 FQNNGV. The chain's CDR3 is CASSLTPQYQETQYF. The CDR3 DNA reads TGTGCCAGCAGCTTAACGCCGCAGTACCAAGAGACCCAGTACTTC.

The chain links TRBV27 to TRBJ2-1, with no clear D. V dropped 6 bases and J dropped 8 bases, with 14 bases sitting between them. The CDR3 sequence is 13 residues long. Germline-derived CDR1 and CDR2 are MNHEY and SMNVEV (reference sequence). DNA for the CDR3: TGTGCCAGCAGCCCTATCGGCAGCGATGAGCAGTTCTTC. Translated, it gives CASSPIGSDEQFF.

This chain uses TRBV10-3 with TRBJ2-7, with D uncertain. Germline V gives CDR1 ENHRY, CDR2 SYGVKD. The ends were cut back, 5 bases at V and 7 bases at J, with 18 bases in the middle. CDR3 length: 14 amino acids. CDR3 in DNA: TGTGCCATCAGTCGGAGCTCGTCGGGTGAGGAGCAGTACTTC. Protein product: CAISRSSSGEEQYF.

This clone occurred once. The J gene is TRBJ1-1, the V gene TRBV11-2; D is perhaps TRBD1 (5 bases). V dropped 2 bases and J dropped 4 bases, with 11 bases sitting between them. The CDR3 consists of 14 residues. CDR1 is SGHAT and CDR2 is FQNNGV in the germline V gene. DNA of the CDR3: TGTGCCAGCAGCTTATCGTCCGGGGGCACTGAAGCTTTCTTT. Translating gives CASSLSSGGTEAFF.

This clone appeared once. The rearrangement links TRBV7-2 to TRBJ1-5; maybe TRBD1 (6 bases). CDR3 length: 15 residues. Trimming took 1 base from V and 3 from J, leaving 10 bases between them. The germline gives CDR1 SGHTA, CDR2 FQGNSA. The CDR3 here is CASSLEQGYNQPQHF. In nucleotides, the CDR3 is TGTGCCAGCAGCTTAGAACAGGGATACAATCAGCCCCAGCATTTT.

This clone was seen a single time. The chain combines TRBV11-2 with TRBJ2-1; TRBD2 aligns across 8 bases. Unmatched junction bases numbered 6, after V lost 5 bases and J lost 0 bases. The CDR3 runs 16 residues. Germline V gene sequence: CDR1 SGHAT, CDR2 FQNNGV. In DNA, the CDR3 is TGTGCCAGCAGCATCTCGGGGGGGCGCTCCTACAATGAGCAGTTCTTC. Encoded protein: CASSISGGRSYNEQFF. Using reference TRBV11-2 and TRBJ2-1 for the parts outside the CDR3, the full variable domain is EAGVAQSPRYKIIEKRQSVAFWCNPISGHATLYWYQQILGQGPKLLIQFQNNGVVDDSQLPKDRFSAERLKGVDSTLKIQPAKLEDSAVYLCASSISGGRSYNEQFFGPGTRLTVL.

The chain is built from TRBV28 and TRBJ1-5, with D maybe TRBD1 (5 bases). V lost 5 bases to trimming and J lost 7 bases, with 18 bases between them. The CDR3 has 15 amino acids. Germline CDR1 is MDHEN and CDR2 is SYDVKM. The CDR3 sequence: CASSPLPRGGQPQHF. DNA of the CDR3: TGTGCCAGCAGTCCACTCCCGAGGGGCGGCCAGCCCCAGCATTTT.

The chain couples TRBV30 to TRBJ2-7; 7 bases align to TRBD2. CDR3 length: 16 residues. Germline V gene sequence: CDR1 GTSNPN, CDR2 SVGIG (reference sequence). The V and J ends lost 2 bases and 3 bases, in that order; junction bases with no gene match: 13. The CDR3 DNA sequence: TGTGCCTGGAGTACATCATTGGGGCGGGAGTTCTACGAGCAGTACTTC. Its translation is CAWSTSLGREFYEQYF.

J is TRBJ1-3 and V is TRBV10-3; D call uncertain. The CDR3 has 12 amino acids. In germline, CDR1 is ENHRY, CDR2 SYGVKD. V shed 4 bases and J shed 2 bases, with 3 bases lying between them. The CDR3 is CAISAPGNTIYF. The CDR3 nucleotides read TGTGCCATCAGTGCGCCTGGAAACACCATATATTTT.

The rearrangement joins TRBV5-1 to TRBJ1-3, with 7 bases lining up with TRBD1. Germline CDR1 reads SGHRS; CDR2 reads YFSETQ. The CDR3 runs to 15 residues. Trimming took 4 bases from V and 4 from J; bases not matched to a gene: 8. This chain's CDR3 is CASSVSTGVGNTIYF. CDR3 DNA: TGCGCCAGCAGCGTTTCCACAGGGGTCGGAAACACCATATATTTT.

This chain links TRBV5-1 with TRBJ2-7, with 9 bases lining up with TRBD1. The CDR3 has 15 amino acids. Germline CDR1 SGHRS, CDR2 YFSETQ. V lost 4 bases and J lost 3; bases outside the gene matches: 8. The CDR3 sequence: CASSLGTGFNYEQYF. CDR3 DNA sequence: TGCGCCAGCAGCCTCGGGACAGGGTTTAACTACGAGCAGTACTTC.

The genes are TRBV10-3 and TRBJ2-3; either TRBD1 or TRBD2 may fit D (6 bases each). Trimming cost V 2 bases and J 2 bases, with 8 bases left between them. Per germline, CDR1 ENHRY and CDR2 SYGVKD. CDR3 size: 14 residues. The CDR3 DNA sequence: TGTGCCATCAGTGAGCGGGGGCACACAGATACGCAGTATTTT. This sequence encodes CAISERGHTDTQYF.

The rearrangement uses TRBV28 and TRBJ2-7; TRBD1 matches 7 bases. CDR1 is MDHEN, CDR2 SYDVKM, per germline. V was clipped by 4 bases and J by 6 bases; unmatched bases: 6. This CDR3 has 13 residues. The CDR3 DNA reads TGTGCCAGCAGTTCTAGACAGGGTACCGAGCAGTACTTC. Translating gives CASSSRQGTEQYF.

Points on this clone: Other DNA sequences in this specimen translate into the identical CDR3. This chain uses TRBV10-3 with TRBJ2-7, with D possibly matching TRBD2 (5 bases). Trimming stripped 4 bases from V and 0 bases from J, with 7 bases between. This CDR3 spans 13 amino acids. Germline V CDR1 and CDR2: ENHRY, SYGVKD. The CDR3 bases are TGTGCCATCAGTGGAGGGCCCTCCTACGAGCAGTACTTC. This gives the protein CAISGGPSYEQYF.

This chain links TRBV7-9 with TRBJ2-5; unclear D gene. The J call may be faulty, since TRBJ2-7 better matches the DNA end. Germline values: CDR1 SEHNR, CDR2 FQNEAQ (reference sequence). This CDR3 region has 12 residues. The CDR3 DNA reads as TGTGCCAGCAGCCCGACGGCGGCCGAGCAGTACTTC. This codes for CASSPTAAEQYF.

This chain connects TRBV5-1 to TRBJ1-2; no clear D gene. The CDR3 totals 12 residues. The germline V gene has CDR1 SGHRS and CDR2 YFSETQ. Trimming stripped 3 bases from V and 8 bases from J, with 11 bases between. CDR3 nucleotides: TGCGCCAGCAGCTCCCCCCACGGGGGCTACACCTTC. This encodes CASSSPHGGYTF.

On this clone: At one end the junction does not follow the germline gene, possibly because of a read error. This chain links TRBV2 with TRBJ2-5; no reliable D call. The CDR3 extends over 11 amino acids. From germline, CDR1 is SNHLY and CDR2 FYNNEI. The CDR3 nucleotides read TGTGCCAGCAGTGGGGCGACGGCCTGGGACTTC. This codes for CASSGATAWDF.

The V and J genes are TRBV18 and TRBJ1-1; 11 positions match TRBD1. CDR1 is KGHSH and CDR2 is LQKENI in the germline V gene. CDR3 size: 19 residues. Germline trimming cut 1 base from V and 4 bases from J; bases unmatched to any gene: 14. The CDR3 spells CASSPLSVVGTGGGTEAFF. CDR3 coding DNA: TGTGCCAGCTCACCACTATCGGTAGTAGGGACAGGGGGAGGCACTGAAGCTTTCTTT. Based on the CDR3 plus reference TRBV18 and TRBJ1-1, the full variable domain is NAGVMQNPRHLVRRRGQEARLRCSPMKGHSHVYWYRQLPEEGLKFMVYLQKENIIDESGMPKERFSAEFPKEGPSILRIQQVVRGDSAAYFCASSPLSVVGTGGGTEAFFGQGTRLTVV.

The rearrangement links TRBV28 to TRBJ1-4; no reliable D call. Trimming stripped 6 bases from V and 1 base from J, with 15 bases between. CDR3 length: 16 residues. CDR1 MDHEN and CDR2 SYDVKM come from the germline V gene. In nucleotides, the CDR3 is TGTGCCAGCAGACTACTAGATGGAGGAACTAATGAAAAACTGTTTTTT. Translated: CASRLLDGGTNEKLFF.

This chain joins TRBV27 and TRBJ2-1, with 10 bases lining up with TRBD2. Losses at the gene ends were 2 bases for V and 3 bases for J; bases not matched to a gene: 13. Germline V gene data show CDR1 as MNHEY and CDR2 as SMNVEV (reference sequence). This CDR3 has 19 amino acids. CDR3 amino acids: CASSLGLAGEGVRYNEQFF. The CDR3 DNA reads TGTGCCAGCAGTTTAGGGCTAGCGGGAGAGGGAGTACGCTACAATGAGCAGTTCTTC.

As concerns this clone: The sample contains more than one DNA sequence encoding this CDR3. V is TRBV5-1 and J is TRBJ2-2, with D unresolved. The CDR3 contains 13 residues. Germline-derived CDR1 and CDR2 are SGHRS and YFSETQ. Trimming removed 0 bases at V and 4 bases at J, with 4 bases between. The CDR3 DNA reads TGCGCCAGCAGCTTGGGTAGCACCGGGGAGCTGTTTTTT. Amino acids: CASSLGSTGELFF.

The CDR3 is CASSAGSVSGNTIYF. The CDR3 DNA sequence: TGTGCCAGCAGCGCAGGGTCCGTCTCTGGAAACACCATATATTTT. The chain has TRBV14 and TRBJ1-3; D perhaps matches TRBD1 (5 bases). Germline assignment: CDR1 SGHDN and CDR2 FVKESK. Trimming took off 5 bases at V and 0 bases at J, with 11 bases between the two ends. The CDR3 consists of 15 residues.

The CDR3 nucleotides read TGCGCCAGCAGCTTAAGGACAGACTCAACGGGTGGCTACACCTTC. Amino acid sequence: CASSLRTDSTGGYTF. The chain couples TRBV5-1 to TRBJ1-2; a possible D gene is TRBD1 (6 bases). CDR1 is SGHRS, CDR2 YFSETQ, per germline. There are 15 residues in the CDR3. The V end lost 2 bases, the J end lost 7 bases, and 18 bases lay between the germline ends.

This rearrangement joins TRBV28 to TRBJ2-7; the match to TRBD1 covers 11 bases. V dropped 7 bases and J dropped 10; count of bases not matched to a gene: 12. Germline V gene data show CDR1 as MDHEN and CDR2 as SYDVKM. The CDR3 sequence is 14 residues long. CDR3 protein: CASTLQPGQGGQYF. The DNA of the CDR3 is TGTGCCAGCACCCTCCAACCGGGACAGGGGGGCCAGTACTTC.

The CDR3 DNA reads TGTGCCAGCAGTGGGTGGTCCGGCAGGGAAGCTTTCTTT. The encoded protein is CASSGWSGREAFF. The rearrangement uses TRBV6-5 and TRBJ1-1; D remains ambiguous. The germline V gene encodes CDR1 MNHEY and CDR2 SVGAGI. Trimming took off 5 bases at V and 8 bases at J, with 15 bases between the two ends. The CDR3 has 13 residues.

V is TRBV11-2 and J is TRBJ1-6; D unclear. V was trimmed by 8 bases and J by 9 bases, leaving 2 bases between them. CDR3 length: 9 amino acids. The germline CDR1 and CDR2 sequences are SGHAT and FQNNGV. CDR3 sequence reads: CASGSPLHF. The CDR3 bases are TGTGCCAGCGGTTCACCCCTCCACTTT.

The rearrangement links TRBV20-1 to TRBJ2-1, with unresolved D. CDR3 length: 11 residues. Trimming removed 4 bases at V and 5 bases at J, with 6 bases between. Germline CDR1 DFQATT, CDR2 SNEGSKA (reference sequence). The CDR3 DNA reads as TGCAGTGCTAACGGTAACAATGAGCAGTTCTTC. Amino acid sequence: CSANGNNEQFF.

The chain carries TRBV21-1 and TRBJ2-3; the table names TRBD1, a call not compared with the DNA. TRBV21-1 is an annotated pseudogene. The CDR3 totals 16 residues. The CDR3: CASSKGEGALADTQYF. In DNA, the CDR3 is TGTGCCAGCAGCAAAGGCGAGGGGGCGCTGGCAGATACGCAGTATTTT.

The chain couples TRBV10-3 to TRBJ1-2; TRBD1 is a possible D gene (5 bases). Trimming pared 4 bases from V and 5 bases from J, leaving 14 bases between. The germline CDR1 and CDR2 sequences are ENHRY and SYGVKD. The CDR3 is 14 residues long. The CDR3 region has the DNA TGTGCCATCAGTGGTGGGGGAAATAATTATGGCTACACCTTC. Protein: CAISGGGNNYGYTF.